This T cell receptor beta chain was recovered during a study of regulatory T cells in long-lasting Graves disease. Germline CDR1 is SGHAT and CDR2 is FQNNGV. CDR3 length: 16 residues. CDR3-region Arm-PCR and iRepertoire HTBI primers produced the TCR beta libraries. TCRdb re-called the multiplex PCR reads through MiXCR, storing one row per CDR3 protein. The table shows about 400,000 distinct CDR3 sequences, with around a sixth occurring only once. A word on this clonotype: Being one base from a much bigger clone, this may be a read error.

Time point: newly diagnosed GD, antithyroid drugs for less than 3 months. RNA extracted from PBMCs served as the sequencing template. The material sequenced was peripheral blood mononuclear cells (PBMCs), taken at new diagnosis, from a patient treated with antithyroid drugs. The origin of this receptor is a female donor with Graves disease. The genes are TRBV11-2 and TRBJ2-3; 9 nucleotides align to TRBD2. The CDR3, as DNA: TGTGCCAGCAGCTCTCTAGCGGGATCTAGCACAGGTACGCAGTATTTT. This encodes CASSSLAGSSTGTQYF. The whole variable domain, remainder taken from reference TRBV11-2 and TRBJ2-3, is EAGVAQSPRYKIIEKRQSVAFWCNPISGHATLYWYQQILGQGPKLLIQFQNNGVVDDSQLPKDRFSAERLKGVDSTLKIQPAKLEDSAVYLCASSSLAGSSTGTQYFGPGTRLTVL.